This T cell receptor (beta chain) originates from a study of T-cell memory formation after mild COVID-19. About the research overall: TCR clusters mostly belonged to single donors. Study-level points and caveats: CD4+ bias marked clones expanding day 15 to 37, unlike balanced contracting clones. Clones which contracted sat mainly in CM and EM if CD4+, and in EMRA if CD8+.

CDR3 length: 13 amino acids. Germline V gene sequence: CDR1 MNHEY, CDR2 SVGAGI. Trimming took off 7 bases at V and 3 bases at J, with 10 bases between the two ends. Details on this clonotype: Its antigen is undetermined.

The authors produced TCR alpha and TCR beta cDNA libraries with sample barcodes and UMIs by 5'RACE using constant-segment primers. Each CDR3 protein gets one entry after TCRdb re-called the 5' RACE reads with MiXCR. The sample holds roughly 400,000 distinct CDR3 sequences, about 16% seen once. This rearrangement joins TRBV6-5 to TRBJ2-4; D gene uncertain. This receptor was identified in a man younger than 35 who had mild COVID-19 (a few samples of this study predate the infection). Cell type and time point are not known. What was sequenced was PBMCs or a T cell subset sorted from them (not recorded which). Here the CDR3 DNA reads TGTGCCAGCAAGGCTCCGGGCAAAAACATTCAGTACTTC. Its translation is CASKAPGKNIQYF.